This TCR beta chain stems from a study of blood T cell repertoires in COVID-19. CDR1 is SGHTA and CDR2 is FQGNSA in the germline V gene. This CDR3 spans 17 amino acids. The J segment lost 0 bases and the V segment lost 5 bases, leaving 12 bases of the junction unmatched. Profiled with immunoSEQ multiplex PCR; TCRdb holds only in-frame clones, not every one. The table lists 200,000 to 300,000 clones, 75% to 90% of them singletons. This sequence originates from a woman aged 35 to 49 who had recovered from COVID-19. The material sequenced was peripheral blood. The chain recombines TRBV7-2 with TRBJ1-1; 7 bases match TRBD1. The CDR3 reads CASSPRGVTAMNTEAFF. In DNA, the CDR3 is TGTGCCAGCAGCCCCAGGGGGGTAACGGCGATGAACACTGAAGCTTTCTTT.